This is a list of T cell receptor beta chains from one sample in a study of quantifying T cell responses using KT2 cells. In TCRdb, the UMI-ligation and nested PCR reads were re-called with MiXCR into one record per CDR3 protein. The sample lists approximately 46,000 distinct CDR3 sequences, around 10% occurring once. Sequenced sample: PBMCs spiked with cells of the T cell clone KT2. Receptors originate from a human donor. Both conserved end residues are part of each CDR3. A D gene is named only where the DNA matches it firmly. The size of a clone is reported for some rows only, either as once, few or many, or as a class for expanded clones.

D gene: .
clone size: few
CDR3 length: 13
J gene: TRBJ1-2
V gene: TRBV7-8
CDR3 protein: CASSKQRGYGYTF
CDR3 DNA: TGTGCCAGCAGCAAACAACGAGGCTATGGCTACACCTTC

D gene: .
clone size: few
CDR3 length: 14
J gene: TRBJ2-1
V gene: TRBV7-6
CDR3 protein: CASSLAEAYNEQFF
CDR3 DNA: TGTGCCAGCAGCTTGGCAGAAGCCTACAATGAGCAGTTCTTC

D gene: .
clone size: few
CDR3 length: 14
J gene: TRBJ2-6
V gene: TRBV12-5
CDR3 protein: CASGLGGHSNVLTF
CDR3 DNA: TGTGCTAGTGGTTTGGGAGGACATTCAAACGTCCTGACTTTC

D gene: TRBD1
clone size: many
CDR3 length: 13
J gene: TRBJ1-1
V gene: TRBV5-1
CDR3 protein: CASSLTGITEAFF
CDR3 DNA: TGCGCCAGCAGCCTGACAGGGATCACTGAAGCTTTCTTT

D gene: .
clone size: few
CDR3 length: 13
J gene: TRBJ1-6
V gene: TRBV30
CDR3 protein: CAWEGTVNSPLHF
CDR3 DNA: TGTGCCTGGGAGGGGACTGTCAATTCACCCCTCCACTTT

D gene: TRBD2
clone size: many
CDR3 length: 16
J gene: TRBJ2-1
V gene: TRBV5-4
CDR3 protein: CASSLAGGVPYNEQFF
CDR3 DNA: TGTGCCAGCAGCTTGGCGGGAGGTGTCCCGTACAATGAGCAGTTCTTC

D gene: .
clone size: .
CDR3 length: 15
J gene: TRBJ1-2
V gene: TRBV4-3
CDR3 protein: CASSQDLFANYGYTF
CDR3 DNA: TGCGCCAGCAGCCAAGATCTTTTTGCCAACTATGGCTACACCTTC

D gene: TRBD1
clone size: few
CDR3 length: 13
J gene: TRBJ1-2
V gene: TRBV6-5
CDR3 protein: CASSQAGGGGYTF
CDR3 DNA: TGTGCCAGCAGCCAGGCAGGGGGCGGCGGCTACACCTTC

D gene: .
clone size: few
CDR3 length: 13
J gene: TRBJ1-5
V gene: TRBV5-1
CDR3 protein: CASSFGGDQPQHF
CDR3 DNA: TGCGCCAGCAGCTTTGGAGGGGATCAGCCCCAGCATTTT

D gene: .
clone size: many
CDR3 length: 12
J gene: TRBJ2-7
V gene: TRBV7-2
CDR3 protein: CASSLGLREQYF
CDR3 DNA: TGTGCCAGCAGCTTGGGACTGAGGGAGCAGTACTTC

D gene: .
clone size: .
CDR3 length: 12
J gene: TRBJ2-7
V gene: TRBV30
CDR3 protein: CAWSLGLGEQYF
CDR3 DNA: TGTGCCTGGAGTCTTGGGTTGGGCGAGCAGTACTTC

D gene: TRBD1
clone size: few
CDR3 length: 13
J gene: TRBJ2-1
V gene: TRBV6-5
CDR3 protein: CASRQGQNNEQFF
CDR3 DNA: TGTGCCAGCAGACAGGGACAGAACAATGAGCAGTTCTTC

D gene: .
clone size: once
CDR3 length: 14
J gene: TRBJ1-4
V gene: TRBV6-2/TRBV6-3
CDR3 protein: CASRDTRSNEKLFF
CDR3 DNA: TGTGCCAGCAGGGACACCCGAAGCAATGAAAAACTGTTTTTT

D gene: TRBD1
clone size: .
CDR3 length: 14
J gene: TRBJ2-7
V gene: TRBV13
CDR3 protein: CASTRQGGSYEQYF
CDR3 DNA: TGTGCCAGTACACGACAGGGGGGTTCCTACGAGCAGTACTTC

D gene: .
clone size: .
CDR3 length: 13
J gene: TRBJ2-7
V gene: TRBV20-1
CDR3 protein: CSALGGDTYEQYF
CDR3 DNA: TGCAGTGCTTTAGGGGGGGATACCTACGAGCAGTACTTC

D gene: TRBD1
clone size: .
CDR3 length: 14
J gene: TRBJ2-7
V gene: TRBV20-1
CDR3 protein: CSARPLTGNYEQYF
CDR3 DNA: TGCAGTGCTAGACCCCTGACAGGGAACTACGAGCAGTACTTC

D gene: .
clone size: .
CDR3 length: 13
J gene: TRBJ2-1
V gene: TRBV19
CDR3 protein: CASSIVGGDEQFF
CDR3 DNA: TGTGCCAGTAGTATAGTCGGGGGAGATGAGCAGTTCTTC

D gene: .
clone size: .
CDR3 length: 14
J gene: TRBJ2-3
V gene: TRBV20-1
CDR3 protein: CSASADSGGDTQYF
CDR3 DNA: TGCAGTGCTAGTGCTGACTCGGGTGGGGATACGCAGTATTTT